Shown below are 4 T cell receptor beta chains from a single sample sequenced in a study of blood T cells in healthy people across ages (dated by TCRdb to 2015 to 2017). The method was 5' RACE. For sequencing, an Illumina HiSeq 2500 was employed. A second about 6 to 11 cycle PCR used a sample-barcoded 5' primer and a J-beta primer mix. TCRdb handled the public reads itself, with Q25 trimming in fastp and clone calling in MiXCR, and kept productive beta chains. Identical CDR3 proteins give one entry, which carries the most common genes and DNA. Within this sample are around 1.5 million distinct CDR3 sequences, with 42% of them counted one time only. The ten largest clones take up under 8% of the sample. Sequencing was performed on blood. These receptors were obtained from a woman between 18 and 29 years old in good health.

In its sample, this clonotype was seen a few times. The DNA of the CDR3 is TGCGCCAGCAGCCAACCGGGACTAGCGGGAGGCAATGAGCAGTTCTTC. This codes for CASSQPGLAGGNEQFF. This rearrangement joins TRBV4-1 to TRBJ2-1; TRBD2 matches 15 bases. The ends lost 2 bases at V and 6 bases at J; junction bases unmatched: 2. Germline V gives CDR1 MGHRA, CDR2 YSYEKL. This CDR3 is built from 16 residues.

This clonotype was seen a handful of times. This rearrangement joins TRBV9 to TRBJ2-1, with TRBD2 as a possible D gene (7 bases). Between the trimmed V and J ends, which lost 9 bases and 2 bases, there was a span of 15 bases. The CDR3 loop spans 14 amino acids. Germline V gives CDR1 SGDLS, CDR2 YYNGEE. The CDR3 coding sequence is TGTGCCACCTCACGGGGGGCGGCCTACAATGAGCAGTTCTTC. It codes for CATSRGAAYNEQFF.

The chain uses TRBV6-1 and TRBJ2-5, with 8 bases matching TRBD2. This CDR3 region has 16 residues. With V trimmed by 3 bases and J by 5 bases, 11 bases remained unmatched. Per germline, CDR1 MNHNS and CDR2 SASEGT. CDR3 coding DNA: TGTGCCAGCAGTGAGGTACCTAGCGGGCCCGTTGAGACCCAGTACTTC. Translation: CASSEVPSGPVETQYF.

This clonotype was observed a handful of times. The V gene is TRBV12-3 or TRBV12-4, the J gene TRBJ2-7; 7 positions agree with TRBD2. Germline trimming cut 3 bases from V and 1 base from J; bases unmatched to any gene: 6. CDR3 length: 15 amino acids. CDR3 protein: CASSLESGVSYEQYF. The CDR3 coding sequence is TGTGCCAGCAGTTTGGAGAGCGGGGTATCCTACGAGCAGTACTTC.